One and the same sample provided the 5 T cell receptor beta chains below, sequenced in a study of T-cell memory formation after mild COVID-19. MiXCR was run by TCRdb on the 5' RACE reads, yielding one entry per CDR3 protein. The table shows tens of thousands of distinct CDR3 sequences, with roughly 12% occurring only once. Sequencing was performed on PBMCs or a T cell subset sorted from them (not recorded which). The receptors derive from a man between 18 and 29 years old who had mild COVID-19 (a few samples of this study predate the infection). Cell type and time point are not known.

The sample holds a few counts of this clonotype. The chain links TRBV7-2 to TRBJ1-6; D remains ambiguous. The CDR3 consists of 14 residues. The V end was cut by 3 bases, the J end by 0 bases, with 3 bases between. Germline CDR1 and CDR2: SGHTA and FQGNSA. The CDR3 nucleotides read TGTGCCAGCAGCTTCAGCTCCTATAATTCACCCCTCCACTTT. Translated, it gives CASSFSSYNSPLHF. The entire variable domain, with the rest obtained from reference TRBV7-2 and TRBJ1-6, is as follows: GAGVSQSPSNKVTEKGKDVELRCDPISGHTALYWYRQSLGQGLEFLIYFQGNSAPDKSGLPSDRFSAERTGGSVSTLTIQRTQQEDSAVYLCASSFSSYNSPLHFGNGTRLTVT.

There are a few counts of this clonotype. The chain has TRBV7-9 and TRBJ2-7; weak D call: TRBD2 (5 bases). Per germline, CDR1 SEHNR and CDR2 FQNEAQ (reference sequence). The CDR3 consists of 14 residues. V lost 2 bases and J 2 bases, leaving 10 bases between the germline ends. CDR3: CASSLSSGTYEQYV. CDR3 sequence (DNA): TGTGCCAGCAGCTTATCGTCCGGGACCTACGAGCAGTACGTC.

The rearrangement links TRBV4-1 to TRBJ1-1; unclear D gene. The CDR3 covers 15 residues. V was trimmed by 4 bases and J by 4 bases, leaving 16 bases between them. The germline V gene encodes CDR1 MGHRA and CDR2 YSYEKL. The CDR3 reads CASSPREGGGTEAFF. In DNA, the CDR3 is TGCGCCAGCAGCCCCCGGGAAGGCGGCGGCACTGAAGCTTTCTTT.

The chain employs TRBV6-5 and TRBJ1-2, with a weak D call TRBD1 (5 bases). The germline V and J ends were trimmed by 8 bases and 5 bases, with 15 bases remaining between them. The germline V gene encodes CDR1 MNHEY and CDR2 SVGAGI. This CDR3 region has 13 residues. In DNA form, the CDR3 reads TGTGCCAGCCGAGGGGACTATAATTATGGCTACACCTTC. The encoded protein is CASRGDYNYGYTF.

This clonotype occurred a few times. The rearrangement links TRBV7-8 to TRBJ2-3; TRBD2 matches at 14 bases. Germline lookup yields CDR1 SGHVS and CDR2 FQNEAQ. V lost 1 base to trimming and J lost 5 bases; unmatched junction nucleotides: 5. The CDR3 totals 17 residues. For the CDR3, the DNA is TGTGCCAGCAGCTTAGGACTAGCGGGGGGGCTTAGAGATACGCAGTATTTT. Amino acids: CASSLGLAGGLRDTQYF.